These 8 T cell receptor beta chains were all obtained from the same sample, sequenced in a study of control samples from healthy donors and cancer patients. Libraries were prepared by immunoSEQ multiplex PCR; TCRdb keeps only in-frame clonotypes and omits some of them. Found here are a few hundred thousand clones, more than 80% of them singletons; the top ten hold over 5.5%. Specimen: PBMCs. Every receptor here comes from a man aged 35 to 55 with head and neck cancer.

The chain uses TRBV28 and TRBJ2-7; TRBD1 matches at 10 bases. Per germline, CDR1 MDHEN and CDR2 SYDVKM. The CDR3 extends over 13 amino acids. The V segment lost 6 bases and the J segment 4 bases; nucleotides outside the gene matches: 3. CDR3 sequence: CASRPGQGYEQYF. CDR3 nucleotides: TGTGCCAGCAGGCCGGGACAGGGGTACGAGCAGTACTTC.

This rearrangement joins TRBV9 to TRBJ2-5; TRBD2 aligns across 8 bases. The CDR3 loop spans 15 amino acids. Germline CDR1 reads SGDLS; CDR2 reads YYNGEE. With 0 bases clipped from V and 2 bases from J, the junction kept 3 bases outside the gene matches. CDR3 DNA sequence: TGTGCCAGCAGCGTAGCCGGGAGGGGGCAAGAGACCCAGTACTTC. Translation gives CASSVAGRGQETQYF. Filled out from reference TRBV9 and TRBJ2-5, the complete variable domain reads DSGVTQTPKHLITATGQRVTLRCSPRSGDLSVYWYQQSLDQGLQFLIQYYNGEERAKGNILERFSAQQFPDLHSELNLSSLELGDSALYFCASSVAGRGQETQYFGPGTRLLVL.

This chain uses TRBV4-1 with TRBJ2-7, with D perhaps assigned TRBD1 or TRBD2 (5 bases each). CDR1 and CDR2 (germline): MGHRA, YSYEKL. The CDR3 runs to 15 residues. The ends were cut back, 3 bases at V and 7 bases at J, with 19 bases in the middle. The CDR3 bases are TGCGCCAGCAGCCAGCTACCGGACACCCCGGGGGAGCAGTACTTC. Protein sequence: CASSQLPDTPGEQYF.

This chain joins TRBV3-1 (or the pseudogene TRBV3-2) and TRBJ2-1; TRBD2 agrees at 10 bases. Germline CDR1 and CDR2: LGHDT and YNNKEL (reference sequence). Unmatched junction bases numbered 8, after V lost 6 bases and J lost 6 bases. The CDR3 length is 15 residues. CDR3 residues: CASSLTSGTFNEQFF. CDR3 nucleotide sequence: TGTGCCAGCAGTTTAACTAGCGGGACATTCAATGAGCAGTTCTTC.

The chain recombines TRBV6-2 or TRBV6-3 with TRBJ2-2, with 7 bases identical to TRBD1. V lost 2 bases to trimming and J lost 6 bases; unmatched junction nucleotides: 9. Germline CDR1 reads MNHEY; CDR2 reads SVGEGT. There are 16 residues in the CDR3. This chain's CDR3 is CASSYRAGGHSGELFF. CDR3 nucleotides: TGTGCCAGCAGTTACAGGGCAGGGGGACACTCCGGGGAGCTGTTTTTT.

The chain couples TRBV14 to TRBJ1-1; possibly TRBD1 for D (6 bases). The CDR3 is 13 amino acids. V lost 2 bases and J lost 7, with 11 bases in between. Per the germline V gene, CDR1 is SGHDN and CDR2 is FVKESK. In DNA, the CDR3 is TGTGCCAGCAGCCAACAGGGGTACCTTGAAGCTTTCTTT. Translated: CASSQQGYLEAFF.

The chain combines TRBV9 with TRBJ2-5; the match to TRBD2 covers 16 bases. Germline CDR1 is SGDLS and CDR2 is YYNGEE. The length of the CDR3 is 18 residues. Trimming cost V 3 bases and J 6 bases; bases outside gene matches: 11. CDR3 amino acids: CASSEGTSGGGLGKTQYF. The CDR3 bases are TGTGCCAGCAGCGAAGGGACTAGCGGGGGGGGCCTCGGGAAGACCCAGTACTTC.

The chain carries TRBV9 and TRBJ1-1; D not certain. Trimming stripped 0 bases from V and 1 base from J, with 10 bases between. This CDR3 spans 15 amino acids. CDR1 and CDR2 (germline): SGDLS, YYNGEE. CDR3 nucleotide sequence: TGTGCCAGCAGCGTAGCTGGGAGGGCGAACACTGAAGCTTTCTTT. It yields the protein CASSVAGRANTEAFF.